This T cell receptor (beta chain) was captured by sequencing in a study of blood T cell repertoires in COVID-19. In the study overall: From T cells, B-cell-depleted T cells, or PBMCs came the material, which was cDNA or gDNA.

Data came from immunoSEQ multiplex PCR; TCRdb stores just in-frame clones and leaves some out. The sample carries 120,000 or so clones, about 90% recorded once. The CDR3 spans 13 residues. CDR1 is SGHRS and CDR2 is YFSETQ in the germline V gene. V lost 6 bases to trimming and J lost 6 bases, with 14 bases between them. This clone showed up just once. Seattle patients were enrolled while actively infected and followed longitudinally. The chain links TRBV5-1 to TRBJ2-3; TRBD1 is a possible D gene (6 bases). The source is a woman aged 60-70 years with COVID-19, enrolled during active disease. Specimen: peripheral blood. The CDR3 DNA sequence: TGCGCCAGCACAGGGGAAGGGTCTGATACGCAGTATTTT. This encodes CASTGEGSDTQYF.